The present T cell receptor (beta chain) was sequenced within a study of cytomegalovirus exposure and HLA in healthy donors. In regard to this clone: Antigen: not known.

Deletions cut 2 bases from V and 2 bases from J, with 10 bases between. Germline loops: CDR1 ENHRY, CDR2 SYGVKD. The CDR3 extends over 14 amino acids. Broader study findings: In a later analysis, common viral pathogens appeared linked to several of the most significant clusters.

The PCR was carried out with 60 Vbeta primers and 13 Jbeta primers. Original processing notes: Counted up in a later analysis, unique TCR beta chains came to around 80 million, with roughly 11 million shared. Measured with immunoSEQ multiplex PCR; TCRdb has only the in-frame clones, and not every one. D and trimming come from the DNA, and the V and J calls and clone size come from that table. The sample holds under 250,000 clones; approximately 82% are singletons and the top ten take around 4%. The receptor was derived from a male donor in good health and CMV-seronegative. The chain uses TRBV10-3 and TRBJ2-7; possible D gene TRBD2, 6 bases. Material: PBMCs. CDR3 region: CAISEPSETYEQYF. The DNA of the CDR3 is TGTGCCATCAGTGAGCCTAGCGAGACCTACGAGCAGTACTTC.